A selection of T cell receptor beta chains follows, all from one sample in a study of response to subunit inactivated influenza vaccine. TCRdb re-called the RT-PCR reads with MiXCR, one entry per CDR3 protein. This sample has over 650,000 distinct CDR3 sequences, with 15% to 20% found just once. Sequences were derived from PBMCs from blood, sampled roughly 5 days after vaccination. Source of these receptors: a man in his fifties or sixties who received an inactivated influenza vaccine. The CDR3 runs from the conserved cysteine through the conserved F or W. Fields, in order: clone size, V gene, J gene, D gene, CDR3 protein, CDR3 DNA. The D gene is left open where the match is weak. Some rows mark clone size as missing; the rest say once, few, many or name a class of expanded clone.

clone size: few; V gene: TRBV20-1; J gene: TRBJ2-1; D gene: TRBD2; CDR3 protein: CSGGLPGGYNEQFF; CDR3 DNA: TGCAGTGGGGGGTTACCGGGGGGCTACAATGAGCAGTTCTTC
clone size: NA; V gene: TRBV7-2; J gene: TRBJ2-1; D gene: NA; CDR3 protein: CASSFQIMAEQFF; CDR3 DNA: TGTGCCAGCAGCTTTCAAATTATGGCTGAGCAGTTCTTC
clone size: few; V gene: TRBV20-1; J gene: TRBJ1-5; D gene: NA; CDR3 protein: CSARVPGWRGWEPQHF; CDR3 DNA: TGCAGTGCTAGAGTGCCTGGCTGGAGGGGTTGGGAGCCCCAGCATTTT
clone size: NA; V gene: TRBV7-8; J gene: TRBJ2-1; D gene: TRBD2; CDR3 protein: CASSHPGGDGYNEQFF; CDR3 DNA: TGTGCCAGCAGCCACCCGGGGGGTGACGGCTACAATGAGCAGTTCTTC
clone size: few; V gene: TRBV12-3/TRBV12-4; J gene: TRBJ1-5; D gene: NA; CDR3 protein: CASSLVVGDGQPQHF; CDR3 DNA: TGTGCCAGCAGTTTAGTAGTTGGGGACGGTCAGCCCCAGCATTTT
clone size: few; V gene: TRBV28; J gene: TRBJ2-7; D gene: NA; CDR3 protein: CASEAGRSYEQYF; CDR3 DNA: TGTGCCAGCGAAGCCGGGAGATCCTACGAGCAGTACTTC
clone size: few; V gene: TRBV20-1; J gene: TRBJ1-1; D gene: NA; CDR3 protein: CSARDMGAAEAFF; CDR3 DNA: TGCAGTGCTAGAGATATGGGGGCGGCGGAAGCTTTCTTT
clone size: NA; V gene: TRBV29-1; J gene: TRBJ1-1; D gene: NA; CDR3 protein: CSVGGVLNTEAFF; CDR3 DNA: TGCAGCGTTGGTGGGGTTTTGAACACTGAAGCTTTCTTT
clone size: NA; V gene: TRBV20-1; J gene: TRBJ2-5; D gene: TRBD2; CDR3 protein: CSARDRGGIRRETQYF; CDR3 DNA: TGCAGTGCTAGAGATCGCGGGGGGATCAGGAGAGAGACCCAGTACTTC
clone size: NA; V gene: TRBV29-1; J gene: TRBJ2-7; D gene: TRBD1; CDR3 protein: CSVEDLGQGEGIEQYF; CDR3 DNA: TGCAGCGTTGAAGATCTGGGGCAGGGGGAAGGAATCGAGCAGTACTTC
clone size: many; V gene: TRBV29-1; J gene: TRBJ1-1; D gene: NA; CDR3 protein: CSVDGGPGTEAFF; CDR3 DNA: TGCAGCGTTGACGGGGGGCCTGGGACTGAAGCTTTCTTT
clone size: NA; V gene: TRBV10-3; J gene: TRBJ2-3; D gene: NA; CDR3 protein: CAISATEFTQYF; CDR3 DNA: TGTGCCATCAGTGCGACGGAGTTTACGCAGTATTTT
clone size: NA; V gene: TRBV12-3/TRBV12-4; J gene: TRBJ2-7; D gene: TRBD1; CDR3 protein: CASRKNRGLNEQYF; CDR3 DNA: TGTGCCAGCAGGAAGAACAGGGGGCTGAACGAGCAGTACTTC
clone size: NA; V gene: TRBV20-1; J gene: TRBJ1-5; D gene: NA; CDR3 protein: CSARFSGINQPQHF; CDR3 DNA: TGCAGTGCTAGGTTCTCCGGGATTAATCAGCCCCAGCATTTT
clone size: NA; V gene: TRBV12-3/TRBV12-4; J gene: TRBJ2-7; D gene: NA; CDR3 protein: CASTPTTLGQQYF; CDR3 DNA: TGTGCCAGCACCCCGACCACCCTCGGGCAGCAGTACTTC
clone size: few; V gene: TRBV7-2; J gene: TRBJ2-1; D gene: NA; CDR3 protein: CASSLQSGGIYNEQFF; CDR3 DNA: TGTGCCAGCAGCCTCCAATCAGGCGGGATATACAATGAGCAGTTCTTC
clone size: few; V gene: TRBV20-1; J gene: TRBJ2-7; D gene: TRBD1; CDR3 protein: CSAGAGQGPEQYF; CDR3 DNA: TGCAGTGCTGGGGCGGGACAGGGGCCCGAGCAGTACTTC
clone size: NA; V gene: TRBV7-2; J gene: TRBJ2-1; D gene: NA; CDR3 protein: CASSIRGRGTIF; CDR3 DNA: TGTGCCAGCAGCATTAGGGGGCGGGGGACGATCTTC
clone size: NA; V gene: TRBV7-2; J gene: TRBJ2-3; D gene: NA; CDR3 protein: CASSLGVVTDTQYF; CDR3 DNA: TGTGCCAGCAGCTTAGGGGTCGTCACAGATACGCAGTATTTT
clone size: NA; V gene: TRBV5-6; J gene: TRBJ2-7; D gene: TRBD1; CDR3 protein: CASSLVADRAYEQYF; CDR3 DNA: TGTGCCAGCAGCTTGGTGGCGGACAGGGCCTACGAGCAGTACTTC
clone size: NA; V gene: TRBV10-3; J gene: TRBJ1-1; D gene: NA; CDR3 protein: CAISESIGSNTEAFF; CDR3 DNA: TGTGCCATCAGTGAGTCGATAGGATCGAACACTGAAGCTTTCTTT
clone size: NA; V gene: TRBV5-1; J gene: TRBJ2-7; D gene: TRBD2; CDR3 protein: CASSPLAGVDEQYF; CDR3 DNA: TGCGCCAGCAGCCCGTTAGCGGGAGTGGACGAGCAGTACTTC
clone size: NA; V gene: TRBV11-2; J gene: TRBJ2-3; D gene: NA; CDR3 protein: CASHHTDTQYF; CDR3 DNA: TGTGCCAGCCATCACACAGATACGCAGTATTTT
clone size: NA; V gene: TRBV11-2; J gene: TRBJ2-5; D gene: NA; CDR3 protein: CASSLERGQETQYF; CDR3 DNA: TGTGCCAGCAGCTTAGAGAGGGGCCAAGAGACCCAGTACTTC
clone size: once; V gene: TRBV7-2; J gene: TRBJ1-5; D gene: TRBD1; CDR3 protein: CASSLAGDRAQPQHF; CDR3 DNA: TGTGCCAGCAGCTTAGCTGGGGACAGGGCCCAGCCCCAGCATTTT
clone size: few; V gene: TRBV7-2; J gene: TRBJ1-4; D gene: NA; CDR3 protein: CASSPRTVNEKLFF; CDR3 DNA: TGTGCCAGCAGCCCTAGGACAGTTAATGAAAAACTGTTTTTT
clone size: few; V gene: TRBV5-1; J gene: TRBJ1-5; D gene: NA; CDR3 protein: CASSLDSTNQPQHF; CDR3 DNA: TGCGCCAGCAGCTTGGACAGTACGAATCAGCCCCAGCATTTT
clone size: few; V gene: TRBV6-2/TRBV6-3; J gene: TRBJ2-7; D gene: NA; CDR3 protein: CASSYRPMGGYEQYF; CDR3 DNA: TGTGCCAGCAGTTACCGGCCGATGGGGGGCTACGAGCAGTACTTC
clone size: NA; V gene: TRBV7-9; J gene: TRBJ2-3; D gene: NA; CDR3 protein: CASSRVGPGSSTDTQYF; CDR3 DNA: TGTGCCAGCAGCCGTGTTGGACCGGGTAGTAGCACAGATACGCAGTATTTT
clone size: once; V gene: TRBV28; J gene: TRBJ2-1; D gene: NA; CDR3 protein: CASSIWPQTKGEQFF; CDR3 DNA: TGTGCCAGCAGTATATGGCCCCAGACAAAGGGGGAGCAGTTCTTC
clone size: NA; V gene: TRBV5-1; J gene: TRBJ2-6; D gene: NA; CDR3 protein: CASSLEVSGANVLTF; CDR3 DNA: TGCGCCAGCAGCTTGGAGGTCTCTGGGGCCAACGTCCTGACTTTC
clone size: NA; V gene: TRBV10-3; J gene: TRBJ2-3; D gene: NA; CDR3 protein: CAITSTSSTDTQYF; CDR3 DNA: TGTGCCATCACATCAACATCTAGCACAGATACGCAGTATTTT
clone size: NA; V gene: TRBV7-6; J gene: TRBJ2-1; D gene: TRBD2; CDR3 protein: CASSRTSGRNYNEQFF; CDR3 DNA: TGTGCCAGCAGCCGCACTAGCGGGAGGAACTACAATGAGCAGTTCTTC
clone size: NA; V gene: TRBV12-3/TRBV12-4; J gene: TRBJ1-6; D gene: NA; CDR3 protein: CASSLEINNSPLHF; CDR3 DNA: TGTGCCAGCAGTTTAGAGATTAATAATTCACCCCTCCACTTT
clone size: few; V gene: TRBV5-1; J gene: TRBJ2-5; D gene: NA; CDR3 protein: CASSRTVRGRETQYF; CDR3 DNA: TGCGCCAGCAGCCGTACAGTCAGGGGTCGAGAGACCCAGTACTTC
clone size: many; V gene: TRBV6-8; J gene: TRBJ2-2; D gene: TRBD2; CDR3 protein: CASRDQGLAEEGELTGELFF; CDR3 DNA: TGTGCCAGCAGGGATCAGGGACTAGCGGAGGAAGGAGAATTAACCGGGGAGCTGTTTTTT
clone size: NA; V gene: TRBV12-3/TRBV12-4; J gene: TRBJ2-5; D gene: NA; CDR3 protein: CASSSRSGIETQYF; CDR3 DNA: TGTGCCAGCAGTTCGAGGTCAGGGATAGAGACCCAGTACTTC
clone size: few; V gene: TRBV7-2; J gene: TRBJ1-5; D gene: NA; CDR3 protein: CASSTLGWGQPQHF; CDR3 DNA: TGTGCCAGCAGCACACTGGGGTGGGGTCAGCCCCAGCATTTT
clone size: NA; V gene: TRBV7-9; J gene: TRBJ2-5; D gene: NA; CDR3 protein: CASSFGVNETQYF; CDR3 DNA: TGTGCCAGCAGCTTCGGGGTAAACGAGACCCAGTACTTC
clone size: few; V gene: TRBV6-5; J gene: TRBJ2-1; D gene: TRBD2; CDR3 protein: CASSYTAAWTSGKYNEQFF; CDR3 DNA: TGTGCCAGCAGTTACACTGCCGCCTGGACTAGCGGGAAGTACAATGAGCAGTTCTTC
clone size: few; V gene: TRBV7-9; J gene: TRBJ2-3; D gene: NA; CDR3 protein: CASSETRTASTDTQYF; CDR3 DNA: TGTGCCAGCAGCGAAACTAGGACGGCTAGCACAGATACGCAGTATTTT
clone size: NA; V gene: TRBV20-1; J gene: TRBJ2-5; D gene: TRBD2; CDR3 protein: CSASGGAVGTQYF; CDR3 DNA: TGCAGTGCTAGCGGGGGGGCCGTTGGGACCCAGTACTTC
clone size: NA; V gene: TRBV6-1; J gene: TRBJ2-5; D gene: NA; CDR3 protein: CASRSLPGAETQYF; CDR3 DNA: TGTGCCAGCAGATCCCTCCCCGGGGCGGAGACCCAGTACTTC
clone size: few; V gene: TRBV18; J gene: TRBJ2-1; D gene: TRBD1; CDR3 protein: CASSGDRGSYNEQFF; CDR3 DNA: TGTGCCAGCTCAGGAGACAGGGGGAGCTACAATGAGCAGTTCTTC
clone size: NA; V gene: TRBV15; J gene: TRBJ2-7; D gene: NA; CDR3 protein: CATSRGDASYEQYF; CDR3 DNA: TGTGCCACCAGCAGAGGGGACGCCTCCTACGAGCAGTACTTC
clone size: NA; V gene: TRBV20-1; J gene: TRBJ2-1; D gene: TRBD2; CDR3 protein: CSARDRQGGSLGEQFF; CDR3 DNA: TGCAGTGCTAGAGATCGTCAGGGCGGGAGCCTAGGAGAGCAGTTCTTC
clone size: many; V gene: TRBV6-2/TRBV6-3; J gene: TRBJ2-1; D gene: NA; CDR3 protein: CASSYLLPGNEQFF; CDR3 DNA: TGTGCCAGCAGTTATCTTCTCCCGGGCAATGAGCAGTTCTTC
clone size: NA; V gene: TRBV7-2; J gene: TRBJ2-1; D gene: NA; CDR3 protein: CASSLMFVGNEQFF; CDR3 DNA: TGTGCCAGCAGCTTAATGTTCGTAGGCAATGAGCAGTTCTTC
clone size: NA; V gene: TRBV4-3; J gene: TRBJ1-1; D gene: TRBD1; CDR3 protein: CASSRGPGSGTEAFF; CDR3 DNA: TGCGCCAGCAGCAGGGGGCCAGGGTCCGGCACTGAAGCTTTCTTT
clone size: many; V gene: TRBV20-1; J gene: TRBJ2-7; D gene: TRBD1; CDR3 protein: CSARDLRDSYEQYF; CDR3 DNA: TGCAGTGCTAGAGATCTACGGGACAGCTACGAGCAGTACTTC
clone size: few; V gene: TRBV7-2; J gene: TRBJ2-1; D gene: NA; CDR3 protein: CASSLSPINNEQFF; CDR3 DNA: TGTGCCAGCAGCTTAAGCCCAATTAACAATGAGCAGTTCTTC
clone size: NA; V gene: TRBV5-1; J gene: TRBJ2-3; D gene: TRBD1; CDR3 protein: CASSSGQGYTDTQYF; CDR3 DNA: TGCGCCAGCAGCTCCGGACAGGGATATACAGATACGCAGTATTTT
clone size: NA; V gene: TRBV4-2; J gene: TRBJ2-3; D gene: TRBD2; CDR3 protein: CASSQAGGRHDTQYF; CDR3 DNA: TGTGCCAGCAGCCAAGCGGGAGGGCGGCATGATACGCAGTATTTT
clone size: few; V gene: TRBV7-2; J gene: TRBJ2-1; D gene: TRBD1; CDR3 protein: CASSVPGQGQFF; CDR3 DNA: TGTGCCAGCAGCGTCCCGGGACAGGGTCAGTTCTTC